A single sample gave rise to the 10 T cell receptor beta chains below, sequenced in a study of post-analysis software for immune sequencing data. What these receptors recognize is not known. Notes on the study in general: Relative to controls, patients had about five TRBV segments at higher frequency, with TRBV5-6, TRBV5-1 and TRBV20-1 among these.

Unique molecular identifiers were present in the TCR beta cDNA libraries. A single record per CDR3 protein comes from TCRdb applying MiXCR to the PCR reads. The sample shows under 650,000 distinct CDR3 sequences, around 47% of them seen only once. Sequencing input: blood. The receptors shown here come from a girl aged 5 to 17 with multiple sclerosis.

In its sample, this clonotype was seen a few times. CDR3 DNA: TGCAGCGTTCACATCTCTGGGGCCAACGTCCTGACTTTC. This translates into CSVHISGANVLTF. The V gene is TRBV29-1, the J gene TRBJ2-6; D is uncertain. Trimming removed 5 bases from V and 0 bases from J, with 5 bases in between. CDR1 is SQVTM and CDR2 is ANQGSEA in the germline V gene. The CDR3 is 13 amino acids.

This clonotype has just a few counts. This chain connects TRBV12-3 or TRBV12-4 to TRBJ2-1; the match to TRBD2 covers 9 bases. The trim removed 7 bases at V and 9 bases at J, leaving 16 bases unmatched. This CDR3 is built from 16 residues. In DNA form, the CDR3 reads TGTGCCAGCACCGCCATCCGCGGGAGGGCATTTCGTGAGCAGTTCTTC. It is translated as CASTAIRGRAFREQFF.

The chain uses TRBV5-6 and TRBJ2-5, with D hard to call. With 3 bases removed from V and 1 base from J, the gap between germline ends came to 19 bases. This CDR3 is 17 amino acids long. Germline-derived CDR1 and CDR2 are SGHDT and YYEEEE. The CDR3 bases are TGTGCCAGCAGCTCCTTAACGAAAACTCGTCTCCAAGAGACCCAGTACTTC. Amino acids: CASSSLTKTRLQETQYF.

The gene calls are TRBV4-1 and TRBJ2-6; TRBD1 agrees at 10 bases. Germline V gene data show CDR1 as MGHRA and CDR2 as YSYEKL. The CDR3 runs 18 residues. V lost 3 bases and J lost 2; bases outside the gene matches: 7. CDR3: CASSHAGTGAPGANVLTF. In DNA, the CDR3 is TGCGCCAGCAGCCATGCCGGGACAGGGGCCCCTGGGGCCAACGTCCTGACTTTC.

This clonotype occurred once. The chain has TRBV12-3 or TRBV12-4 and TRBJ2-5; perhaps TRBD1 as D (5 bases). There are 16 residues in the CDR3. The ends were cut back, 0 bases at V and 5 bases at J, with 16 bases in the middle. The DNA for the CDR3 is TGTGCCAGCAGTTTAGCGCATGGGGCTAGGGTTGAGACCCAGTACTTC. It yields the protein CASSLAHGARVETQYF.

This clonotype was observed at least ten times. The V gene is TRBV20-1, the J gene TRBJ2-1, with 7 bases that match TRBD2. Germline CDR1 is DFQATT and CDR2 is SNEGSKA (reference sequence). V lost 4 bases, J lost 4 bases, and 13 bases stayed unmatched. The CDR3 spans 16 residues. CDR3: CSANGRPEMDYNEQFF. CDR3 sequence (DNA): TGCAGTGCTAACGGGAGGCCTGAAATGGATTACAATGAGCAGTTCTTC.

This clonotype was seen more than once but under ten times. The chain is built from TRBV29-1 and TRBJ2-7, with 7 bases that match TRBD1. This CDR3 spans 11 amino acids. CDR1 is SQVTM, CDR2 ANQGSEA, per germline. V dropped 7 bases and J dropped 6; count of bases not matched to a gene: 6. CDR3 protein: CSGTTGPEQYF. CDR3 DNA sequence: TGCAGCGGCACGACAGGGCCCGAGCAGTACTTC.

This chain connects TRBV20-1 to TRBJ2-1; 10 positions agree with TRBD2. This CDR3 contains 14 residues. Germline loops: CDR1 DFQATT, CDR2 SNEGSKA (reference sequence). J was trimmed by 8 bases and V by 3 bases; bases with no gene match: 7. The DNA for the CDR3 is TGCAGTGCTAGCCGAGCGGGAGGGCCCTATGAGCAGTTCTTC. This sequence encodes CSASRAGGPYEQFF.

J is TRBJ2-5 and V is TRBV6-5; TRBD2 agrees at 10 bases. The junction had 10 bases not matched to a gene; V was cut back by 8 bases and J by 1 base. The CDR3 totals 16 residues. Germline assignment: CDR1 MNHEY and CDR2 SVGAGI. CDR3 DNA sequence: TGTGCCAGCCGGAGTGGGCTAGCGGGGGTCCAAGAGACCCAGTACTTC. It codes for CASRSGLAGVQETQYF.

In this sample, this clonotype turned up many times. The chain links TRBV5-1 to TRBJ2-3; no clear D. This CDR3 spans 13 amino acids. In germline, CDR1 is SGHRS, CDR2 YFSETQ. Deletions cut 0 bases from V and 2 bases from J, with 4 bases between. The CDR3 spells CASSLGSTDTQYF. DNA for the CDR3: TGCGCCAGCAGCTTGGGTTCCACAGATACGCAGTATTTT.